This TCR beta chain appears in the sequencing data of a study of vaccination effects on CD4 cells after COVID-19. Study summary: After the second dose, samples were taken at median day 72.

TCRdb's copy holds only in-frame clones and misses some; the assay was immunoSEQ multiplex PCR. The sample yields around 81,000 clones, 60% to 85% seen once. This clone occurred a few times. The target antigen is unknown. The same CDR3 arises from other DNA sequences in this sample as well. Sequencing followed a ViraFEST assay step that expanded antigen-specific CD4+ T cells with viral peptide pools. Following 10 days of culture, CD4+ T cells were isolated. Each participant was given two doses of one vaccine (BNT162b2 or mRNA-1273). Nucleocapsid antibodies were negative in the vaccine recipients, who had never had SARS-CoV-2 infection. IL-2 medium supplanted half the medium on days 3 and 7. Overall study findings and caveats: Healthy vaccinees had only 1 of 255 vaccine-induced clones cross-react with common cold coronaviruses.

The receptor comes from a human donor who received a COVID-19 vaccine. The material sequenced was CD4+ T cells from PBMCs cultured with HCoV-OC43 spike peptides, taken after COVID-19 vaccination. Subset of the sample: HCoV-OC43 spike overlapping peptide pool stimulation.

CDR3 bases: TGCGCCAGCAGCTTGGAGGAGACCCAGTACTTC. As protein: CASSLEETQYF. The rearrangement links TRBV5-1 to TRBJ2-5, with D hard to call. This CDR3 has 11 residues. V lost 0 bases and J lost 5, with 2 bases in between. Per the germline V gene, CDR1 is SGHRS and CDR2 is YFSETQ.